The sequence of this T cell receptor (beta chain) was determined in a study of CD8 T cells in Susac syndrome. Study observations and caveats: The study's TCR sequencing and HLA analysis drew on a certain number of individuals. That number was acknowledged as relatively small.

This CDR3 is built from 14 residues. In germline, CDR1 is SGDLS, CDR2 YYNGEE. V lost 4 bases to trimming and J lost 10 bases, with 18 bases between them. An input of roughly 0.5 to 1 ug of RNA was subjected to reverse transcription using random hexamers. TCR beta CDR3 was amplified by immunoSEQ multiplex PCR. This amplification extended across 54 Vbeta and 13 Jbeta segments. From the immunoSEQ multiplex PCR reads, TCRdb called clonotypes with MiXCR, one entry per CDR3 protein. The table includes 350,000 to 550,000 distinct CDR3 sequences, around 83% detected once. CD8+ and CD4+ T cells circulating in blood were sequenced for TCR beta. Turning to this clonotype: The antigen remains unidentified.

The V call is TRBV9, the J call TRBJ2-1; a possible D gene is TRBD1 (6 bases). Specimen: CD8+ T cells from PBMCs. The TCR sequence derives from a human donor with multiple sclerosis. CDR3: CASSLGTSMLEQFF. The CDR3 DNA follows: TGTGCCAGCAGCTTAGGGACATCGATGTTAGAGCAGTTCTTC.